This T cell receptor beta chain was sequenced for a study of T cell responses to AZD1222 COVID-19 vaccine. Overall study findings and caveats: Nearly half of spike-specific TCRs reportedly target unmutated variant regions.

Method: immunoSEQ multiplex PCR; TCRdb's copy keeps in-frame clones and lacks some. The table records around 160,000 clones, around nine tenths of them present only once. With respect to this clone: Its antigen is unidentified.

The CDR3 is 13 amino acids. Trimming removed 2 bases at V and 1 base at J, with 3 bases between. Germline lookup yields CDR1 MNHEY and CDR2 SMNVEV (reference sequence). The input for sequencing was peripheral blood, taken on day 0 of MenACWY control vaccination. The gene calls are TRBV27 and TRBJ1-3; D uncertain. This sequence was found in an adult in good health. CDR3 amino acids: CASSLVSGNTIYF. The CDR3 coding sequence is TGTGCCAGCAGTTTAGTGTCTGGAAACACCATATATTTT.